This T cell receptor (beta chain) is from a study of blood T cell repertoires in COVID-19. As for the study in general: COVID-19 samples collected from the United States, Italy and Spain covered acute and convalescent phases.

Trimming left V 0 bases short and J 2 bases short, with 10 bases between. This CDR3 contains 15 residues. The germline gives CDR1 MNHEY, CDR2 SVGAGI. Libraries were prepared by immunoSEQ multiplex PCR; TCRdb keeps only in-frame clonotypes and omits some of them. In the table there are tens of thousands of clones, more than 75% of which are singletons. The sequence was obtained from a woman of 80 years or more with acute or convalescent COVID-19. The material sequenced was peripheral blood. The chain carries TRBV6-5 and TRBJ1-1; TRBD1 is a possible D gene (6 bases). Here the CDR3 reads CASSYSSRGNTEAFF. CDR3 nucleotides: TGTGCCAGCAGTTACTCGAGCAGGGGTAACACTGAAGCTTTCTTT.